This TCR beta chain was recorded in a study of immune evolution from preneoplasia to lung adenocarcinoma. Study observations and caveats: From normal lung to invasive adenocarcinoma, top clone frequencies appeared to decrease.

Method: immunoSEQ multiplex PCR; TCRdb's copy keeps in-frame clones and lacks some. The data contain about 4,000 clones, about 90% of them singletons. Of note for this clone: The antigen remains unidentified.

The material sequenced was FFPE minimally invasive lung adenocarcinoma tissue. This clonotype was obtained from an older donor with lung adenocarcinoma.

The DNA of the CDR3 is TGCGCCAGCAGCCCGGACGGGATCGGGGCCTACGAGCAGTACTTC. It is translated as CASSPDGIGAYEQYF. The V call is TRBV5-1, the J call TRBJ2-7; TRBD2 is a possible D gene (5 bases). In germline, CDR1 is SGHRS, CDR2 YFSETQ. Trimming shortened V by 4 bases and J by 2 bases, and 16 bases separated the two germline ends. CDR3 length: 15 residues.